Sequencing of this T cell receptor (beta chain) was carried out in a study of cytomegalovirus exposure and HLA in healthy donors. Primers included in the PCR were 60 Vbeta and 13 Jbeta primers. Profiled with immunoSEQ multiplex PCR; TCRdb holds only in-frame clones, not every one. The listing contains over 35,000 clones. The germline V and J ends were trimmed by 3 bases and 0 bases, with 9 bases remaining between them. Germline-derived CDR1 and CDR2 are MDHEN and SYDVKM. This CDR3 contains 14 residues. The sample taken for sequencing was PBMCs. This rearrangement joins TRBV28 to TRBJ2-7; D possibly corresponds to TRBD1 (5 bases). The sequence came from a woman in her 30s in good health and CMV-seronegative. CDR3 region: CASSFARASYEQYF. For the CDR3, the DNA is TGTGCCAGCAGTTTTGCCAGGGCCTCCTACGAGCAGTACTTC. The full variable domain, its missing parts supplied by reference TRBV28 and TRBJ2-7, is DVKVTQSSRYLVKRTGEKVFLECVQDMDHENMFWYRQDPGLGLRLIYFSYDVKMKEKGDIPEGYSVSREKKERFSLILESASTNQTSMYLCASSFARASYEQYFGPGTRLTVT.